This T cell receptor (beta chain) was observed in a study of response to subunit inactivated influenza vaccine (dated by TCRdb to 2017 to 2018). Regarding the study in general: To follow how T cells responded to a trivalent subunit inactivated influenza vaccine, the researchers relied on deep quantitative profiling of the T cell receptor repertoire. The study at large found these results: According to the authors, only a limited number of new T cells may be recruited by each seasonal influenza vaccination.

With respect to this clonotype: It lacks a known antigen. No base quality values were provided; no much bigger clone lies one nucleotide off.

From the germline V gene (reference sequence), CDR1 is WNHNN and CDR2 is SYGVQD. Reading from cysteine to phenylalanine, the CDR3 counts 14 amino acids. The retained sequence is limited to the CDR3, 42 bases, with the frame set at the first base. V is cut by 7 bases and J by 1 base, and the space between the germline ends is 12 bases. The library was produced with RT-PCR. These reads were obtained on an Illumina HiSeq 2500. TCRdb trimmed public reads at Q25 via fastp, called clones via MiXCR and kept in-frame beta chains. Each entry is one CDR3 protein sequence, shown with its most common DNA and genes. Within this sample are roughly 500,000 distinct CDR3 sequences, with 16% of them counted one time only. The top ten clones comprise around 3% of the sample.

Sequences were derived from CD4+ T cells sorted from PBMCs, sampled around 25 months after vaccination. The TCR sequence derives from a man aged 50 to 69 who received an inactivated influenza vaccine. Donor details come from another sample of the same person, matched by shared clones. This sequence uses TRBV10-1 and TRBJ2-3, with TRBD1 perhaps the D gene, on 6 matching bases. This receptor has the CDR3 CASKDSAGTDTQYF. At the DNA level, the sequence is TGCGCCAGCAAGGACAGTGCAGGCACAGATACGCAGTATTTT.